The 20 T cell receptor beta chains below all came from one sample that was sequenced in a study of cytotoxic CD8 clonotypes in ibrutinib-treated CLL (dated by TCRdb to 2020 to 2023). Library generation was performed with the immunoSEQ multiplex PCR assay. Sourced from immuneACCESS, this table was stored by TCRdb with only in-frame sequences that have V and J called. A share of the clones is absent; for the studies checked, an unresolved V gene accounts for under half, and the remainder has no known explanation. Counted in this sample were about 310,000 clones; roughly 80% of them appeared once. The ten largest clonotypes hold 6.5% to 8.5% of the sample. The material sequenced was PBMCs, taken before ibrutinib treatment. Receptor source: a human donor with chronic lymphocytic leukemia.

CDR3 in amino acids: CASSRTSGRVAYEQYF. Here the CDR3 DNA reads TGTGCCAGCAGCCGGACTAGCGGGAGGGTTGCCTACGAGCAGTACTTC. The rearrangement links TRBV5-4 to TRBJ2-7, with 15 nucleotides matching TRBD2. V dropped 4 bases and J dropped 2; count of bases not matched to a gene: 4. CDR1 and CDR2 from the germline V gene are SGHNT and YYREEE (reference sequence). The CDR3 runs 16 residues.

The V gene is TRBV5-1, the J gene TRBJ2-1; TRBD2 is a possible D gene (6 bases). Trimming shortened V by 0 bases and J by 2 bases, and 9 bases separated the two germline ends. The CDR3 runs 15 residues. CDR1 and CDR2 from the germline V gene are SGHRS and YFSETQ. For the CDR3, the DNA is TGCGCCAGCAGCTTGGAGCGGGCAGCCTACAATGAGCAGTTCTTC. This sequence encodes CASSLERAAYNEQFF. The whole variable domain, filled in from reference TRBV5-1 and TRBJ2-1, reads KAGVTQTPRYLIKTRGQQVTLSCSPISGHRSVSWYQQTPGQGLQFLFEYFSETQRNKGNFPGRFSGRQFSNSRSEMNVSTLELGDSALYLCASSLERAAYNEQFFGPGTRLTVL.

The rearrangement uses TRBV4-2 and TRBJ2-2; 11 nucleotides agree with TRBD2. V dropped 4 bases and J dropped 7; count of bases not matched to a gene: 17. The germline V gene has CDR1 LGHNA and CDR2 YNFKEQ. There are 19 residues in the CDR3. The CDR3 region has the DNA TGTGCCAGCAGCCCCGCGGGGCCGGGACTAGCGGTGGAGGGCGGGGAGCTGTTTTTT. Residues: CASSPAGPGLAVEGGELFF.

This clone was detected only once. V is TRBV6-5 and J is TRBJ2-5, with 13 bases lining up with TRBD2. The germline CDR1 and CDR2 sequences are MNHEY and SVGAGI. J was trimmed by 6 bases and V by 2 bases; bases with no gene match: 3. This CDR3 comprises 15 residues. The CDR3 region is CASSYLTSGRKTQYF. As DNA, the CDR3 is TGTGCCAGCAGTTACCTGACTAGCGGGAGGAAGACCCAGTACTTC.

The chain joins TRBV19 to TRBJ2-3; 11 positions agree with TRBD1. V shed 5 bases, J shed 5 bases, and the junction held 6 bases outside the gene matches. Germline loops: CDR1 LNHDA, CDR2 SQIVND (reference sequence). CDR3 length: 15 residues. The CDR3 spells CASSRGTGGVDTQYF. The DNA for the CDR3 is TGTGCCAGTAGTCGCGGGACAGGGGGTGTAGATACGCAGTATTTT.

This clone was picked up a small number of times. This chain uses TRBV28 with TRBJ2-7; 12 bases map to TRBD1. CDR3 size: 15 residues. Germline V gives CDR1 MDHEN, CDR2 SYDVKM. With V trimmed by 5 bases and J by 5 bases, 7 bases remained unmatched. The CDR3 region is CASSVTGQGAHEQYF. Written as DNA, the CDR3 is TGTGCCAGCAGTGTAACGGGACAGGGGGCCCACGAGCAGTACTTC.

The genes are TRBV4-2 and TRBJ2-5; D uncertain. The CDR3 runs 13 residues. CDR1 and CDR2 from the germline V gene are LGHNA and YNFKEQ. The ends were cut back, 0 bases at V and 7 bases at J, with 9 bases in the middle. Here the CDR3 DNA reads TGTGCCAGCAGCCAAGAAAGGTCGGGGACCCAGTACTTC. Amino acids: CASSQERSGTQYF.

This clone was recorded only once. The chain uses TRBV7-9 and TRBJ2-1, with D unclear. The CDR3 has 14 amino acids. Germline-derived CDR1 and CDR2 are SEHNR and FQNEAQ (reference sequence). V was clipped by 5 bases and J by 5 bases, with 13 bases between them. CDR3 residues: CASSPPIENNEQFF. In DNA, the CDR3 is TGTGCCAGCAGCCCCCCCATAGAAAACAATGAGCAGTTCTTC.

The chain uses TRBV7-6 and TRBJ2-7; 14 bases fit TRBD2. Germline CDR1 is SGHVS and CDR2 is FNYEAQ. This CDR3 contains 19 residues. The V gene end was trimmed by 4 bases and the J gene end by 0 bases; junction bases not matched to a gene: 11. CDR3 sequence reads: CASSSQITGTSGSSYEQYF. The CDR3 coding sequence is TGTGCCAGCAGCTCCCAAATTACCGGGACTAGCGGGAGCTCCTACGAGCAGTACTTC.

The rearrangement links TRBV4-1 to TRBJ2-7, with D hard to call. The germline V gene has CDR1 MGHRA and CDR2 YSYEKL. This CDR3 comprises 15 residues. The V end lost 1 base, the J end lost 2 bases, and 12 bases lay between the germline ends. CDR3 sequence (DNA): TGCGCCAGCAGCCAAGTCGTACCCCCCCCCTACGAGCAGTACTTC. Its protein product is CASSQVVPPPYEQYF.

The chain employs TRBV6-5 and TRBJ2-7, with no clear D. CDR1 is MNHEY and CDR2 is SVGAGI in the germline V gene. V lost 5 bases and J lost 3, with 14 bases in between. This CDR3 contains 14 residues. The CDR3 DNA reads as TGTGCCAGCAGTCCGACCTTTACCCACTACGAGCAGTACTTC. Translation gives CASSPTFTHYEQYF.

V is TRBV5-6 and J is TRBJ1-4, with 8 nucleotides matching TRBD1. Germline trimming cut 0 bases from V and 5 bases from J; bases unmatched to any gene: 0. The CDR3 is made up of 14 amino acids. Germline CDR1 SGHDT, CDR2 YYEEEE. DNA for the CDR3: TGTGCCAGCAGCTTGGACAGGGGGAATGAAAAACTGTTTTTT. Residues: CASSLDRGNEKLFF.

The chain joins TRBV28 to TRBJ2-2; 13 bases line up with TRBD2. Trimming removed 8 bases from V and 4 bases from J; junction bases left unmatched: 1. Germline V gives CDR1 MDHEN, CDR2 SYDVKM. This CDR3 is built from 14 residues. CDR3: CASGTSGTTGELFF. In DNA form, the CDR3 reads TGTGCCAGCGGGACTAGCGGGACCACCGGGGAGCTGTTTTTT.

The J gene is TRBJ2-1, the V gene TRBV13; 8 bases line up with TRBD1. CDR3 length equals 15 residues. Germline V CDR1 and CDR2: PRHDT, FYEKMQ (reference sequence). V was pared by 5 bases and J by 4 bases, with 7 bases of the junction left unmatched. CDR3 nucleotide sequence: TGTGCCAGCAGCCCAGGGACAGGACAATACAATGAGCAGTTCTTC. Protein: CASSPGTGQYNEQFF. Full variable domain (missing parts from reference TRBV13 and TRBJ2-1): AAGVIQSPRHLIKEKRETATLKCYPIPRHDTVYWYQQGPGQDPQFLISFYEKMQSDKGSIPDRFSAQQFSDYHSELNMSSLELGDSALYFCASSPGTGQYNEQFFGPGTRLTVL.

In nucleotides, the CDR3 is TGCAGCGTTTCAGGTCTCACTAATGAAAAACTGTTTTTT. Translated, it gives CSVSGLTNEKLFF. V and J are TRBV29-1 and TRBJ1-4; D is ambiguous. This CDR3 is built from 13 residues. V shed 5 bases and J shed 2 bases, with 9 bases lying between them. In germline, CDR1 is SQVTM, CDR2 ANQGSEA. The whole variable domain, filled in from reference TRBV29-1 and TRBJ1-4, reads SAVISQKPSRDICQRGTSLTIQCQVDSQVTMMFWYRQQPGQSLTLIATANQGSEATYESGFVIDKFPISRPNLTFSTLTVSNMSPEDSSIYLCSVSGLTNEKLFFGSGTQLSVL.

The chain joins TRBV7-3 to TRBJ2-2; 8 bases fit TRBD2. This CDR3 has 16 residues. Trimming at V came to 2 bases and at J to 3 bases, leaving 5 bases not matched to a gene. CDR1 and CDR2 from the germline V gene are SGHTA and FQGTGA. CDR3: CASSLVAGRYTGELFF. The CDR3 bases are TGTGCCAGCAGCTTAGTAGCGGGAAGGTACACCGGGGAGCTGTTTTTT. Supplemented by reference TRBV7-3 and TRBJ2-2, the full variable domain reads GAGVSQTPSNKVTEKGKYVELRCDPISGHTALYWYRQSLGQGPEFLIYFQGTGAADDSGLPNDRFFAVRPEGSVSTLKIQRTERGDSAVYLCASSLVAGRYTGELFFGEGSRLTVL.

The rearrangement uses TRBV27 and TRBJ1-5, with D uncertain. CDR1 and CDR2 (germline): MNHEY, SMNVEV (reference sequence). The V end was cut by 5 bases, the J end by 0 bases, with 5 bases between. The CDR3 is 13 residues long. The CDR3 here is CASSPNSNQPQHF. The CDR3 DNA reads TGTGCCAGCAGTCCCAATAGCAATCAGCCCCAGCATTTT.

The J gene is TRBJ2-7, the V gene TRBV6-5; 10 bases map to TRBD2. The CDR3 has 15 residues. The germline V gene encodes CDR1 MNHEY and CDR2 SVGAGI. V dropped 0 bases and J dropped 7; count of bases not matched to a gene: 6. The CDR3 sequence: CASSYSLAGDQEQYF. The CDR3 region has the DNA TGTGCCAGCAGTTACTCGCTAGCGGGGGACCAGGAGCAGTACTTC.

The V and J genes are TRBV7-2 and TRBJ2-7; TRBD2 matches at 10 bases. Germline CDR1 reads SGHTA; CDR2 reads FQGNSA. This CDR3 comprises 16 residues. With V trimmed by 5 bases and J by 4 bases, 11 bases remained unmatched. The CDR3 DNA reads TGTGCCAGCAGCCGAGGGCCGGGACTAGCGCCGTACGAGCAGTACTTC. It translates to CASSRGPGLAPYEQYF.

The chain joins TRBV4-1 to TRBJ2-7; 13 bases are a match to TRBD2. Per the germline V gene, CDR1 is MGHRA and CDR2 is YSYEKL. J gave up 2 bases and V 3 bases, and 1 base lay outside the gene matches. The CDR3 covers 15 residues. The CDR3 here is CASSHGLAGAYEQYF. CDR3 nucleotide sequence: TGCGCCAGCAGCCACGGACTAGCGGGAGCCTACGAGCAGTACTTC.